The present T cell receptor beta chain was sequenced within a study of cytomegalovirus exposure and HLA in healthy donors. Findings and caveats of the study: Specific recognition of CMV antigens was confirmed in vitro for a few chains (all CMV-associated). For presence/absence analyses, sequencing depth was assumed to be roughly uniform across donors.

60 Vbeta and 13 Jbeta primers were used in PCR. TCRdb keeps only in-frame clones here, not all; method: immunoSEQ multiplex PCR. The table has approximately 44,000 clones, around 64% seen once. Details on this clone: The antigen remains unidentified.

Germline V lookup: CDR1 KGHSH, CDR2 LQKENI. After removal of 6 bases from V and 6 bases from J, the junction contained 9 bases not matched to a gene. This CDR3 has 14 residues. Each donor was healthy, and each was a bone marrow donor. Though probably carrying unrecorded immune exposures, donors were nominally healthy at sampling. This receptor was identified in a human donor in good health. Material for sequencing was PBMCs. V is TRBV18 and J is TRBJ2-7; 9 bases map to TRBD1. CDR3 residues: CASSPGLGQGEQYF. For the CDR3, the DNA is TGTGCCAGCTCCCCGGGACTGGGACAGGGCGAGCAGTACTTC.